The present T cell receptor (beta chain) was sequenced within a study of T cell responses to AZD1222 COVID-19 vaccine (dated by TCRdb to the early 2020s). Study-level background: TCR sequencing covered roughly 230 trial participants: around 210 given two doses of AZD1222 and about 26 given two doses of MenACWY control vaccine. Trial participants were enrolled by age into 18-55, 56-69 and 70-plus year subgroups, with roughly 160, 29 and 62 TCR-sequenced participants respectively.

The CDR3 regions of human TCRbeta chains were subjected to immunosequencing. Turning to the authors' computational methods: TCRs in the repertoires were matched against a reference library of SARS-CoV-2-specific TCRs that had been generated with the MIRA antigen-specificity platform. Breadth was defined as the fraction of unique TCRs that were SARS-CoV-2-associated. Depth was defined as the fraction of total T cells that were SARS-CoV-2-associated. Using the MIRA data, every spike-specific TCR was mapped to the spike region that the TCR reacted to and assigned to either a CD4 or a CD8 class. Log10-transformed breadth and depth values were compared by one-way ANOVA with Sidak's multiple comparisons tests. This immuneACCESS table, as held by TCRdb, lists in-frame sequences with V and J called but not all clones. Of the missing ones, under half trace to an unresolved V gene in checked studies; the others have no known cause. V and J calls and clone size are given by that table; D and trimming were obtained from the DNA. The sample table shows around 100,000 clones, and around nine tenths are seen once. Clones ranked in the top ten supply under 3% of the sample.

CDR1 and CDR2 (MNHEY, SMNVEV) derive from the germline V gene (reference sequence). From the cysteine through the phenylalanine, the CDR3 covers 15 amino acids. The retained sequence is limited to the CDR3, 45 bases, with the frame set at the first base. The junction carries 14 bases between V and J, which are trimmed by 6 bases and 5 bases respectively. Explained via the paper, the time point label denotes: about 28 days (+/-7) after the second vaccine dose. AZD1222 recipients whose second dose came at about 4 weeks and those whose second dose came at about 12 weeks were combined into one group, since spike-specific TCR depth and breadth did not differ between the two schedules. Samples from vaccinated people were obtained from the UK trials COV001 and COV002, which included a single-blind randomized controlled phase 2/3 trial of AZD1222 (ChAdOx1 nCoV-19) in healthy adults. For TCRbeta chain sequencing, PBMC samples were collected from trial participants at day 0 and at day 28 after the second dose.

A remark on this clone: Its antigen remains unidentified. No much larger clone exists at a distance of one base, and base qualities are not known.

Results and caveats for the whole study, not just this receptor: Conclusions about previously exposed vaccinees are limited, since just 5 to 7 AZD1222 recipients were seropositive for SARS-CoV-2 at baseline. Participants were mostly white British, with more females than males. The authors suggested clonal diversity may have been underestimated. CD4 TCRs associated with the vaccine covered the entire spike protein, and the dominant responses were in regions 160-218 and 743-854. In the small 56-69-year group, the increase in depth fell short of significance, most likely because of low power. Because no day 14 peak-response samples were available, the repertoires could be characterized only after the peak T cell response. Epitopes outside the regions mutated in the B.1.351 and B.1.1.7 variants were reportedly recognized by nearly half of the unique spike-specific TCRs. A significant rise in spike-specific TCR breadth and depth was observed after two AZD1222 doses relative to day 0 and relative to MenACWY recipients.

Recombination linked TRBV27 to TRBJ1-6; the D gene is possibly TRBD1, with 5 bases matching. The receptor was isolated from an adult who received the AZD1222 COVID-19 vaccine. The sample here was peripheral blood, taken 28 days after the second AZD1222 dose. The nucleotide sequence is given as TGTGCCAGCAGATCCTGGGGGGGGGATAATTCACCCCTCCACTTT. It codes for CASRSWGGDNSPLHF.